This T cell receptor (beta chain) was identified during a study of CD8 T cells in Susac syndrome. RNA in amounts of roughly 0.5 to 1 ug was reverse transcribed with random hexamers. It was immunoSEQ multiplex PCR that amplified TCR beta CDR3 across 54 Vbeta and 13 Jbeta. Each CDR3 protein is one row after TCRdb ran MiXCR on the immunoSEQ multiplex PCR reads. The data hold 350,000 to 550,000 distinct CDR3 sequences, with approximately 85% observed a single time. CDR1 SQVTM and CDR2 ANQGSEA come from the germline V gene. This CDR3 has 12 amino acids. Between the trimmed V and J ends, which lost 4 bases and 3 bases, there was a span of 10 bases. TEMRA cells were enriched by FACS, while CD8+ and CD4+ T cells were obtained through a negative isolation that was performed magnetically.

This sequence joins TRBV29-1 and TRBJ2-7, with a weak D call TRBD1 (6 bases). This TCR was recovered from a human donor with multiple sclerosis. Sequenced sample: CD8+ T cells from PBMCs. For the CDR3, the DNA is TGCAGCGTTGTTTCAGGGGTCTACGAGCAGTACTTC. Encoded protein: CSVVSGVYEQYF.